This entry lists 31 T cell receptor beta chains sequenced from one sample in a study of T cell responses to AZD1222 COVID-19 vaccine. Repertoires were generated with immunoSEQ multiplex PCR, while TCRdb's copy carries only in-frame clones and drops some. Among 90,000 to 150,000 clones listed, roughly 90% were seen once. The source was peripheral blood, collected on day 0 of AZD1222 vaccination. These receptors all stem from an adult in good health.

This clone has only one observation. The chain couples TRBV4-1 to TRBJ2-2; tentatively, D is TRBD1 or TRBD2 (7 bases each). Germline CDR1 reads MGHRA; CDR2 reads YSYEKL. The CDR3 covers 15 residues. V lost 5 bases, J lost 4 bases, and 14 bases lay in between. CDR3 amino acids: CASSGGGQSTGELFF. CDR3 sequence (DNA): TGCGCCAGCAGCGGCGGGGGACAGAGCACCGGGGAGCTGTTTTTT.

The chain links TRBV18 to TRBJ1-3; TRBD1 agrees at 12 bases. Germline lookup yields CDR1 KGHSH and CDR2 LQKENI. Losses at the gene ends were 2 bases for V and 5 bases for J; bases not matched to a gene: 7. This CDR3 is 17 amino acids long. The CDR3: CASSPWDRGLFRNTIYF. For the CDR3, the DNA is TGTGCCAGCTCACCATGGGACAGGGGGCTTTTTCGAAACACCATATATTTT. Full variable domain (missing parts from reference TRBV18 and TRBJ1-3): NAGVMQNPRHLVRRRGQEARLRCSPMKGHSHVYWYRQLPEEGLKFMVYLQKENIIDESGMPKERFSAEFPKEGPSILRIQQVVRGDSAAYFCASSPWDRGLFRNTIYFGEGSWLTVV.

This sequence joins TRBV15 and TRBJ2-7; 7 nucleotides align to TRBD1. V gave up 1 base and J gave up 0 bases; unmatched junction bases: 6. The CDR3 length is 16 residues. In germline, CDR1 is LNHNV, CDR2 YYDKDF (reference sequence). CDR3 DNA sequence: TGTGCCACCAGCAGAGTAGTAGGGGGCGGCTCCTACGAGCAGTACTTC. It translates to CATSRVVGGGSYEQYF.

For the CDR3, the DNA is TGTGCCAGTAGTAGAGCGGGACAGGGTCGGAACACCATATATTTT. Residues: CASSRAGQGRNTIYF. The chain combines TRBV19 with TRBJ1-3; 9 nucleotides match TRBD1. CDR1 is LNHDA, CDR2 SQIVND, per germline (reference sequence). V shed 4 bases and J 7 bases; nucleotides not matched to a gene: 8. The CDR3 sequence is 15 residues long.

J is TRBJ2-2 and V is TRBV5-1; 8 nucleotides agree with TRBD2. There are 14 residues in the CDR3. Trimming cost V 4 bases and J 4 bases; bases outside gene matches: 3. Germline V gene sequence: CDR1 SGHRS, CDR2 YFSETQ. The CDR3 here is CASSPLAATGELFF. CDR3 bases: TGCGCCAGCAGCCCACTAGCGGCCACCGGGGAGCTGTTTTTT.

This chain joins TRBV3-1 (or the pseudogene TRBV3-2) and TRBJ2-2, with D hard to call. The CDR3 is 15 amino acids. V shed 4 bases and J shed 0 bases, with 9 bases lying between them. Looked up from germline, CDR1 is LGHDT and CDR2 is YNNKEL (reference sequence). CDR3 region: CASSLSRANTGELFF. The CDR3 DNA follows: TGTGCCAGCAGCCTTAGCCGGGCGAACACCGGGGAGCTGTTTTTT.

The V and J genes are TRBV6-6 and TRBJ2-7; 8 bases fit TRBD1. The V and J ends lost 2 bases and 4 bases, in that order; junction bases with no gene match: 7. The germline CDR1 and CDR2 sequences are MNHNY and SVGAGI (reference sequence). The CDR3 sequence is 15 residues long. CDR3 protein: CASSYEPGGGYEQYF. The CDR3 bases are TGTGCCAGCAGTTACGAGCCAGGGGGCGGTTACGAGCAGTACTTC.

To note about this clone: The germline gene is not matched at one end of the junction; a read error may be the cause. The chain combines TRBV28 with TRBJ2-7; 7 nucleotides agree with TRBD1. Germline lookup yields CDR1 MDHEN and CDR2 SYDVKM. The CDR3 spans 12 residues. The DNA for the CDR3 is TGTGCCAGCAGTTTAAACAGGGGTACCTATTTCTTC. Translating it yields CASSLNRGTYFF.

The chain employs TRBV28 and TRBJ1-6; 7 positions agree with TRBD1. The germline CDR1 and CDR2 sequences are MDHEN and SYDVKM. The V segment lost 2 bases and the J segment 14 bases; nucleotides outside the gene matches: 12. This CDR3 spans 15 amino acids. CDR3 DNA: TGTGCCAGCAGTTTAGGGACCACAGGGGTTGGGGCCCTCCACTTT. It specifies CASSLGTTGVGALHF.

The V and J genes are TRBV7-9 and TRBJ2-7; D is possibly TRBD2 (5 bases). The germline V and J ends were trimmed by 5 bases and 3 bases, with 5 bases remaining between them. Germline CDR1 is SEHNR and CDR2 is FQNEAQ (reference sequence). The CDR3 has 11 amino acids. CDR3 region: CASSRDYEQYF. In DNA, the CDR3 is TGTGCCAGCAGCCGGGACTACGAGCAGTACTTC.

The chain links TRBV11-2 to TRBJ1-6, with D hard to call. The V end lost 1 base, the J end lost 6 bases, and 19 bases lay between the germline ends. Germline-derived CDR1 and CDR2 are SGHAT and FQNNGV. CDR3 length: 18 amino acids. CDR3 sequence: CASSLALATPKGNSPLHF. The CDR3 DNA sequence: TGTGCCAGCAGCTTAGCCCTCGCTACTCCTAAGGGTAATTCACCCCTCCACTTT.

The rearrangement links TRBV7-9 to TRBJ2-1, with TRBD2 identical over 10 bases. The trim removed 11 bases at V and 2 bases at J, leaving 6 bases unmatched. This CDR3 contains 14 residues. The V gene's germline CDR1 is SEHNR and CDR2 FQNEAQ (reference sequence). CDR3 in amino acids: CALTLAGTYNEQFF. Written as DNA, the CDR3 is TGTGCCTTAACACTAGCGGGGACCTACAATGAGCAGTTCTTC.

Here the CDR3 reads CASSSMRANEQYF. CDR3 in DNA: TGCGCCAGCAGCTCGATGCGGGCAAACGAGCAGTACTTC. The chain is built from TRBV4-1 and TRBJ2-7, with TRBD2 as a possible D gene (5 bases). Germline loops: CDR1 MGHRA, CDR2 YSYEKL. The CDR3 covers 13 residues. The V and J ends lost 5 bases and 5 bases respectively, with 13 bases between them.

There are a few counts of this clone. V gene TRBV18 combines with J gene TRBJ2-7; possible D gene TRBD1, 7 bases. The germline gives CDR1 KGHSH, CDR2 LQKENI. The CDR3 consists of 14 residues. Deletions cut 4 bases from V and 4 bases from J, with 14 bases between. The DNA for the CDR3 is TGTGCCAGCTCACTTTCAGGGGGGAGGTACGAGCAGTACTTC. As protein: CASSLSGGRYEQYF.

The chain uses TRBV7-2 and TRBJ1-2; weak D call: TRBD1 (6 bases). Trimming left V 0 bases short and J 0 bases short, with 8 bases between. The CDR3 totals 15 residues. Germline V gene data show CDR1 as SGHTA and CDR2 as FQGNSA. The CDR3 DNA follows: TGTGCCAGCAGCTTAGCACAGGGATCTAACTATGGCTACACCTTC. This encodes CASSLAQGSNYGYTF.

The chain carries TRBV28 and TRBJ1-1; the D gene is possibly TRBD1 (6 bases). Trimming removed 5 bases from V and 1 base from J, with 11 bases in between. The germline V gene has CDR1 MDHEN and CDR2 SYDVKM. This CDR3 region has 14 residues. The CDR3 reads CASSVGQRNTEAFF. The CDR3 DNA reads TGTGCCAGCAGTGTCGGACAGAGGAACACTGAAGCTTTCTTT.

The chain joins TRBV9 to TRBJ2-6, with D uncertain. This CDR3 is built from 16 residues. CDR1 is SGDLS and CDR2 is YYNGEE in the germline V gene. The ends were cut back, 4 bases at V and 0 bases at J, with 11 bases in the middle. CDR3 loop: CASSPRKGSGANVLTF. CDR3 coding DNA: TGTGCCAGCAGCCCCCGTAAGGGCTCTGGGGCCAACGTCCTGACTTTC.

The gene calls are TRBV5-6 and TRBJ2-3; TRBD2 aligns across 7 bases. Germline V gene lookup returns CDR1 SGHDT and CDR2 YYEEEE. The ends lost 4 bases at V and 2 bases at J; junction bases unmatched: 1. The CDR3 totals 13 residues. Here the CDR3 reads CASSGGDTDTQYF. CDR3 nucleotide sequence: TGTGCCAGCAGCGGGGGGGACACAGATACGCAGTATTTT.

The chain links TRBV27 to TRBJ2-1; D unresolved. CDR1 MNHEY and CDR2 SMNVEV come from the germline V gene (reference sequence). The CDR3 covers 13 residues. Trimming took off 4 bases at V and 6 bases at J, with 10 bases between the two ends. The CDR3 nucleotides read TGTGCCAGCAGTTCCCTCGCCCCCAATGAGCAGTTCTTC. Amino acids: CASSSLAPNEQFF.

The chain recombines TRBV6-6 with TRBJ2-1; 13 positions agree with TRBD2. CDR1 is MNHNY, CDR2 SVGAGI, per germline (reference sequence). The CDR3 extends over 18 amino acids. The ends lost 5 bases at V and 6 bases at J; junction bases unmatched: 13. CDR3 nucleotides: TGTGCCAGCAGTCTCTATCGGACTAGCGGGAGTTGGGGCAATGAGCAGTTCTTC. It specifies CASSLYRTSGSWGNEQFF.

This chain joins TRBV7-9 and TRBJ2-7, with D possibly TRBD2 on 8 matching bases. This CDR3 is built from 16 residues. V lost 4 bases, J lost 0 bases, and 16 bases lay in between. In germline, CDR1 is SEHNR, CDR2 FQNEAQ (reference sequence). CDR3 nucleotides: TGTGCCAGCAGCTCTACGGGAGGGACAGACTCCTACGAGCAGTACTTC. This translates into CASSSTGGTDSYEQYF.

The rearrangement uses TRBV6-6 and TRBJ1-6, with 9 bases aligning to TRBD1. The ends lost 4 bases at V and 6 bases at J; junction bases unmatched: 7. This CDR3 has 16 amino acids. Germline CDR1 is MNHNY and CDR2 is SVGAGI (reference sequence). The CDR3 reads CASSSDGQGRNSPLHF. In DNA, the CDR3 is TGTGCCAGCAGTTCTGACGGACAGGGGCGTAATTCACCCCTCCACTTT.

CDR3 residues: CATSRVFVKPTGELFF. CDR3 DNA sequence: TGTGCCACCAGCAGAGTTTTTGTTAAACCGACCGGGGAGCTGTTTTTT. This chain uses TRBV15 with TRBJ2-2, with no clear D. The germline V gene encodes CDR1 LNHNV and CDR2 YYDKDF (reference sequence). This CDR3 has 16 residues. Deletions cut 1 base from V and 5 bases from J, with 14 bases between.

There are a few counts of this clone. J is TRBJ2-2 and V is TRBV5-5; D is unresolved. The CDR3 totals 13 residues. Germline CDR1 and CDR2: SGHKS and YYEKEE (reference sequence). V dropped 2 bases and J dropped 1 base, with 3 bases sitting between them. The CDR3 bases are TGTGCCAGCAGCTTTGGGAACACCGGGGAGCTGTTTTTT. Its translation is CASSFGNTGELFF.

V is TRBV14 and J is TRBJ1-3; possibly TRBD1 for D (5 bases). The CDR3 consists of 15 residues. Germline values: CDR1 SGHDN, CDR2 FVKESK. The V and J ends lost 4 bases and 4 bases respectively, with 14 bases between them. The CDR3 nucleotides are TGTGCCAGCAGCCCCTCAGGGAGGGGAGGAAACACCATATATTTT. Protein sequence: CASSPSGRGGNTIYF.

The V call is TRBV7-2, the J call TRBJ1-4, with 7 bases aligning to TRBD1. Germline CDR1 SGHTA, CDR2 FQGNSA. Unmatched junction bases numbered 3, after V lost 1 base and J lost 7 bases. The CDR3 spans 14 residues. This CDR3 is CASSLVAGGEKLFF. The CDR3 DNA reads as TGTGCCAGCAGCTTAGTGGCAGGGGGTGAAAAACTGTTTTTT.

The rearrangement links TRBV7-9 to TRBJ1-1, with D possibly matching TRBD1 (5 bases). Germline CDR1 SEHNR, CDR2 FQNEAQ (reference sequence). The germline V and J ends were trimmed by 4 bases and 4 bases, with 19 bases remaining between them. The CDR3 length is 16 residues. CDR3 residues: CASSSPPRGGGTEAFF. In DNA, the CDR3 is TGTGCCAGCAGCTCGCCCCCTAGGGGAGGTGGCACTGAAGCTTTCTTT.

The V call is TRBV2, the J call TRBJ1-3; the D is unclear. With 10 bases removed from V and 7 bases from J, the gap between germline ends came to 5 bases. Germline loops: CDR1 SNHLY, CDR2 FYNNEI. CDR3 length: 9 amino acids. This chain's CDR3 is CATQNTIYF. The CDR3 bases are TGTGCCACCCAGAACACCATATATTTT.

CDR3 coding DNA: TGCGCCAGCAGCTTGAGAGGAGGGAACACTGAAGCTTTCTTT. It yields the protein CASSLRGGNTEAFF. This chain links TRBV5-1 with TRBJ1-1; no definite D call. V lost 1 base, J lost 1 base, and 8 bases lay in between. The length of the CDR3 is 14 residues. CDR1 is SGHRS, CDR2 YFSETQ, per germline.

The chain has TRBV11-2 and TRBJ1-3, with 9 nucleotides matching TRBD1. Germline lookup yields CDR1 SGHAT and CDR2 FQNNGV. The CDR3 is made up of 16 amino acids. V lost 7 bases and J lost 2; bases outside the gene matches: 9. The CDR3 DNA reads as TGTGCCAGCACCGGGGGGGGACAGGGAACTGGAAACACCATATATTTT. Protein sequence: CASTGGGQGTGNTIYF.

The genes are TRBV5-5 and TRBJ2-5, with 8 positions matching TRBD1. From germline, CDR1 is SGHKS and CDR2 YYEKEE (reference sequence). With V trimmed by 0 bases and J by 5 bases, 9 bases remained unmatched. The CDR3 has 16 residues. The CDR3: CASSLDSAGGLETQYF. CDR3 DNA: TGTGCCAGCAGCTTGGACTCGGCAGGGGGCCTGGAGACCCAGTACTTC.